The clone carrying this T cell receptor (beta chain) appeared a few times. Trimming at V came to 5 bases and at J to 7 bases, leaving 13 bases not matched to a gene. This CDR3 contains 15 residues. Germline-derived CDR1 and CDR2 are SGHTA and FQGNSA. As the sequencing template, cDNA was produced by extracting RNA and reverse transcribing it. TCRdb keeps only in-frame clones here, not all; method: immunoSEQ multiplex PCR. The sample has more than 95,000 clones, about two fifths seen once. The data stem from a study of CD8+ T cells in alopecia areata. This sequence originates from a human donor with alopecia areata. V gene TRBV7-2 combines with J gene TRBJ1-1; 7 bases line up with TRBD1. Sequencing was performed on CD4+ T cells sorted from blood. CDR3 bases: TGTGCCAGCAGCCAACGGACAGGACTGGCCCTTGAAGCTTTCTTT. This translates into CASSQRTGLALEAFF.